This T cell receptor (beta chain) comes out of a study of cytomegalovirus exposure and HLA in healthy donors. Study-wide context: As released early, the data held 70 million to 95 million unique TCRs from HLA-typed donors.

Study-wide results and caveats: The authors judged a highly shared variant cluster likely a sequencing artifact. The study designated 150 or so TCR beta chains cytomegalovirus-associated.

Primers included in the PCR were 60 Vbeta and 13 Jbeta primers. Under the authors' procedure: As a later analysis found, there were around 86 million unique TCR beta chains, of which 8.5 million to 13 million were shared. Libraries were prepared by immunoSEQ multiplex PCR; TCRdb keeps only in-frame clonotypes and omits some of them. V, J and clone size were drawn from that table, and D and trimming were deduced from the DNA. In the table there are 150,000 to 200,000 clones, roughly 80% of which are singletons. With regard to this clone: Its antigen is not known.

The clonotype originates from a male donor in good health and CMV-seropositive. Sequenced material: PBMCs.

CDR3 sequence (DNA): TGTGCCAGCAGCTTTTCCCCCCCTTACAATGAGCAGTTCTTC. Amino acids: CASSFSPPYNEQFF. The V call is TRBV7-2, the J call TRBJ2-1; D ambiguous. The germline CDR1 and CDR2 sequences are SGHTA and FQGNSA. The CDR3 has 14 residues. V lost 3 bases, J lost 4 bases, and 10 bases lay in between.